Listed below are T cell receptor beta chains from one sample, sequenced in a study of shared T cell receptors in the human thymus. The protocol was immunoSEQ multiplex PCR, while the TCRdb copy is restricted to in-frame clones and leaves out a portion. The table lists hundreds of thousands of clones, over 75% of them singletons. The same specimen was also included in a second study, on human thymus T cells.

Sequencing input: thymocytes. The source of these receptors is a boy in the first two years of life with a congenital heart defect. Both conserved end residues are part of each CDR3. D genes are given only for firm matches. Part of the rows lack a size; the others show once, few, many or a class for expanded clones.

TRBD1,few,TRBV12-5,TRBJ2-7,CASGLGQGMSYEQYF,TGTGCTAGTGGTTTGGGACAGGGGATGTCCTACGAGCAGTACTTC
TRBD2,once,TRBV11-2,TRBJ2-1,CASSFWLAGGLVVNEQFF,TGTGCCAGCAGCTTTTGGCTAGCGGGGGGGCTTGTGGTTAATGAGCAGTTCTTC
TRBD1,NA,TRBV4-1,TRBJ2-7,CASSQAGTGGEQYF,TGCGCCAGCAGCCAGGCCGGGACAGGGGGCGAGCAGTACTTC
NA,NA,TRBV18,TRBJ1-2,CASSPIGGYGYTF,TGTGCCAGCTCACCAATCGGGGGCTATGGCTACACCTTC
NA,NA,TRBV7-2,TRBJ2-5,CASSLARQEETQYF,TGTGCCAGCAGCTTAGCTCGACAGGAAGAGACCCAGTACTTC
NA,NA,TRBV7-3,TRBJ2-3,CASSLNSPPARGGQYF,TGTGCCAGCAGCTTAAATTCCCCCCCTGCCCGGGGAGGACAGTATTTT
NA,few,TRBV19,TRBJ1-2,CASSTGPPDGYTF,TGTGCCAGTAGTACAGGGCCACCGGATGGCTACACCTTC
TRBD1,once,TRBV19,TRBJ1-2,CASLGTGLPGGYTF,TGTGCCAGTTTGGGGACAGGGCTTCCGGGAGGCTACACCTTC
TRBD2,NA,TRBV11-2,TRBJ2-7,CASSSTASGDSSYEQYF,TGTGCCAGCAGCTCGACGGCTAGCGGCGACAGCTCCTACGAGCAGTACTTC
TRBD2,few,TRBV5-1,TRBJ2-3,CASSFGQLLAGGGLDTQYF,TGCGCCAGCAGCTTCGGACAGCTACTAGCGGGTGGGGGTTTAGATACGCAGTATTTT
NA,NA,TRBV19,TRBJ2-7,CASSIGDNYEQYF,TGTGCCAGTAGTATAGGCGACAACTACGAGCAGTACTTC
TRBD2,NA,TRBV4-1,TRBJ2-1,CASSQVFETSGGACEQFF,TGCGCCAGCAGCCAAGTCTTCGAGACTAGCGGGGGGGCTTGTGAGCAGTTCTTC
NA,NA,TRBV27,TRBJ2-1,CASSKQGDNEQFF,TGTGCCAGCAGTAAACAGGGAGACAATGAGCAGTTCTTC
TRBD1,NA,TRBV27,TRBJ2-5,CASSLTGVGQETQYF,TGTGCCAGCAGTCTAACAGGGGTGGGACAAGAGACCCAGTACTTC
NA,once,TRBV11-3,TRBJ1-2,CASSSLSQGKDGYTF,TGTGCCAGCAGCTCCCTTTCACAGGGTAAGGATGGCTACACCTTC
NA,NA,TRBV9,TRBJ1-1,CASSTLNHGETGYTEAFF,TGTGCCAGCAGCACTCTCAACCACGGGGAAACAGGGTACACTGAAGCTTTCTTT
NA,NA,TRBV2,TRBJ1-6,CASSEDRVNSPLHF,TGTGCCAGCAGTGAGGACAGAGTGAATTCACCCCTCCACTTT
NA,NA,TRBV7-2,TRBJ2-7,CASSLGTPGLGSYEQYF,TGTGCCAGCAGCTTAGGAACACCGGGACTGGGCTCCTACGAGCAGTACTTC
NA,NA,TRBV28,TRBJ1-1,CASSYKGGPTEAFF,TGTGCCAGCAGCTATAAGGGAGGGCCCACTGAAGCTTTCTTT
NA,NA,TRBV29-1,TRBJ2-1,CSIVFIQWNEQFF,TGTAGTATAGTTTTCATTCAATGGAATGAGCAGTTCTTC
NA,NA,TRBV28,TRBJ2-2,CASSRTTGDTGELFF,TGTGCCAGCAGCAGGACTACAGGGGACACCGGGGAGCTGTTTTTT
TRBD1,NA,TRBV5-4,TRBJ2-5,CASSEKQGAQQETQYF,TGTGCCAGCAGTGAAAAACAGGGGGCCCAACAAGAGACCCAGTACTTC
TRBD1,NA,TRBV7-9,TRBJ1-2,CASSSTDRRSYGYTF,TGTGCCAGCAGCTCTACGGACAGGCGAAGCTATGGCTACACCTTC
TRBD2,NA,TRBV4-3,TRBJ2-3,CASSQSRTSGGPIVSTDTQYF,TGCGCCAGCAGCCAATCCCGGACTAGCGGGGGCCCGATTGTAAGCACAGATACGCAGTATTTT
NA,NA,TRBV5-6,TRBJ1-4,CASSLAGRGKSTTNEKLFF,TGTGCCAGCAGCTTGGCCGGCAGGGGAAAAAGTACAACTAATGAAAAACTGTTTTTT
NA,NA,TRBV5-1,TRBJ2-5,CASSARPRTCKETQYF,TGCGCCAGCAGCGCCCGCCCACGGACTTGCAAGGAGACCCAGTACTTC
NA,NA,TRBV11-2,TRBJ1-4,CASSLEPSGNEKLFF,TGTGCCAGCAGCTTAGAGCCGTCGGGAAATGAAAAACTGTTTTTT
NA,NA,TRBV11-2,TRBJ2-3,CASSLVWPGGDCTDTQYF,TGTGCCAGCAGCTTAGTTTGGCCGGGCGGGGACTGCACAGATACGCAGTATTTT
NA,NA,TRBV4-2,TRBJ2-5,CASSQEYRSQETQYF,TGTGCCAGCAGCCAAGAATACAGGAGCCAAGAGACCCAGTACTTC
NA,NA,TRBV4-1,TRBJ1-1,CASSHGRQAMNTEAFF,TGCGCCAGCAGCCACGGAAGACAGGCCATGAACACTGAAGCTTTCTTT
TRBD2,NA,TRBV5-1,TRBJ2-5,CASSWEGLAGAQETQYF,TGCGCCAGCAGCTGGGAGGGACTAGCGGGGGCACAAGAGACCCAGTACTTC
TRBD2,NA,TRBV11-2,TRBJ2-1,CASSFHTSGTFNNEQFF,TGTGCCAGCAGCTTTCATACTAGCGGGACGTTTAACAATGAGCAGTTCTTC
NA,NA,TRBV25-1,TRBJ1-3,CASSDPQYGASGNTIYF,TGTGCCAGCAGTGATCCCCAATATGGGGCCTCTGGAAACACCATATATTTT
NA,NA,TRBV7-6,TRBJ1-1,CASSYRVNTEAFF,TGTGCCAGCAGCTACAGGGTGAACACTGAAGCTTTCTTT
TRBD2,NA,TRBV7-7,TRBJ2-1,CASSKGLASYNEQFF,TGTGCCAGCAGCAAGGGACTAGCGAGCTACAATGAGCAGTTCTTC
TRBD1,NA,TRBV30,TRBJ1-4,CASGTGASNEKLFF,TGTGCCTCCGGGACAGGGGCCTCTAATGAAAAACTGTTTTTT
TRBD1,NA,TRBV6-4,TRBJ1-1,CASSADRGTEAFF,TGTGCCAGCAGCGCGGACAGGGGCACTGAAGCTTTCTTT
NA,NA,TRBV30,TRBJ1-2,CAWSGGYGYTF,TGTGCCTGGAGTGGAGGGTACGGCTACACCTTC
TRBD2,few,TRBV5-4,TRBJ2-7,CASSLEAGGPIKQYF,TGTGCCAGCAGCTTGGAAGCGGGGGGACCTATAAAGCAGTACTTC
NA,NA,TRBV9,TRBJ1-5,CASSVGGDEQPQHF,TGTGCCAGCAGCGTGGGGGGGGATGAGCAGCCCCAGCATTTT
TRBD2,NA,TRBV7-6,TRBJ2-5,CASSLLARGALETQYF,TGTGCCAGCAGCTTATTGGCGCGGGGGGCCCTGGAGACCCAGTACTTC
NA,NA,TRBV5-8,TRBJ2-2,CASSCRINTGELFF,TGTGCCAGCAGCTGCAGGATTAACACCGGGGAGCTGTTTTTT
NA,NA,TRBV6-5,TRBJ1-2,CASSPDIDYGYTF,TGTGCCAGCAGCCCGGACATTGACTATGGCTACACCTTC
NA,NA,TRBV29-1,TRBJ2-3,CSVVENTDTQYF,TGCAGCGTTGTGGAGAATACAGATACGCAGTATTTT
TRBD2,NA,TRBV6-1,TRBJ2-7,CASRGREGQYEQYF,TGTGCCAGCAGGGGGCGGGAGGGCCAGTACGAGCAGTACTTC
NA,NA,TRBV27,TRBJ2-3,CASSLLLGQTDTQYF,TGTGCCAGCAGTTTATTATTAGGACAGACAGATACGCAGTATTTT
NA,few,TRBV28,TRBJ1-2,CASSLADRSYGYTF,TGTGCCAGCAGTTTGGCCGACAGGAGTTATGGCTACACCTTC
NA,NA,TRBV11-2,TRBJ2-3,CASSSGNTQYF,TGTGCCAGCAGCTCAGGGAATACGCAGTATTTT
TRBD1,NA,TRBV5-1,TRBJ2-2,CASRLGQPNTGELFF,TGCGCCAGCAGACTGGGACAGCCGAACACCGGGGAGCTGTTTTTT
TRBD1,few,TRBV6-5,TRBJ1-1,CASTSGQGYTEAFF,TGTGCCAGCACGTCGGGACAGGGATACACTGAAGCTTTCTTT
TRBD1,NA,TRBV6-1,TRBJ1-2,CASSETPGQGKANYGYTF,TGTGCCAGCAGTGAAACTCCCGGACAGGGTAAAGCTAACTATGGCTACACCTTC
NA,NA,TRBV11-1,TRBJ2-4,CASSFGMTALAKNIQYF,TGTGCCAGCAGCTTTGGGATGACAGCCCTAGCCAAAAACATTCAGTACTTC
TRBD2,NA,TRBV2,TRBJ2-7,CASSESGGGGDEQYF,TGTGCCAGCAGTGAATCCGGCGGGGGGGGCGACGAGCAGTACTTC
TRBD1,NA,TRBV5-1,TRBJ1-6,CASSRTGTNSPLHF,TGCGCCAGCAGCCGGACAGGGACGAATTCCCCCCTCCACTTT
NA,NA,TRBV4-3,TRBJ2-7,CASSQDHNGVPYEQYF,TGCGCCAGCAGCCAAGATCATAACGGTGTCCCCTACGAGCAGTACTTC
NA,NA,TRBV4-3,TRBJ2-7,CASSQDLGGGGYEQYF,TGCGCCAGCAGCCAAGATCTGGGGGGTGGAGGCTACGAGCAGTACTTC
TRBD1,NA,TRBV27,TRBJ1-2,CASSYRQQGNYGYTF,TGTGCCAGCAGCTACCGACAACAGGGGAACTATGGCTACACCTTC
TRBD1,once,TRBV29-1,TRBJ1-2,CSVVFDREDGYTF,TGCAGCGTAGTCTTCGACAGGGAAGACGGCTACACCTTC
NA,NA,TRBV6-5,TRBJ1-2,CASGTGPPSNGYTF,TGTGCCAGCGGAACAGGGCCCCCCTCCAATGGCTACACCTTC